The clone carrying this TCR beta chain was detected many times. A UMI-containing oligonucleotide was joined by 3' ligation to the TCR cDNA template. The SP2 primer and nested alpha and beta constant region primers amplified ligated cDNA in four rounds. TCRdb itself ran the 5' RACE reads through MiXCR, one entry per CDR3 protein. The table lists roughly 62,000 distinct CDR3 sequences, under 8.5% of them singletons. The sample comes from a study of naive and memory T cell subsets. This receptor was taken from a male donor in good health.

The chain's CDR3 is CSAFSTSGGFTDTQYF. In DNA form, the CDR3 reads TGCAGTGCTTTCTCCACTAGCGGAGGGTTCACAGATACGCAGTATTTT. V is TRBV20-1 and J is TRBJ2-3; 8 bases are shared with TRBD2. With 5 bases clipped from V and 2 bases from J, the junction kept 12 bases outside the gene matches. Germline V gene data show CDR1 as DFQATT and CDR2 as SNEGSKA (reference sequence). This CDR3 contains 16 residues.